Listed below are T cell receptor beta chains from one sample, sequenced in a study of blood T cell repertoires in COVID-19. Method: immunoSEQ multiplex PCR; TCRdb's copy keeps in-frame clones and lacks some. The sample yields 84,000 or so clones, approximately 78% seen once. Sequencing was done on a sample of peripheral blood. Receptors were obtained from a woman of 80 years or more with acute or convalescent COVID-19. Each CDR3 is given without its conserved first and last residue. A D gene is named only where the DNA matches it firmly.

V gene	D gene	J gene	CDR3 protein
TRBV19	TRBD1	TRBJ1-2	ASTDRGDGYT
TRBV28	TRBD1	TRBJ1-2	ASSLGQGPYGYT
TRBV9	-	TRBJ2-2	ASSVTGQPTGELF
TRBV9	TRBD1	TRBJ2-7	ASSRAGGYEQY
TRBV7-9	-	TRBJ1-1	ASSRRQVGLNTEAF
TRBV5-6	-	TRBJ1-5	ASSFNSNQPQH
TRBV10-2	-	TRBJ2-2	ASSDPTRPPKNTGELF
TRBV5-6	-	TRBJ1-2	ASWRLPGGGYT
TRBV5-4	TRBD1	TRBJ2-7	ASSSGTGNSYEQY
TRBV29-1	-	TRBJ2-1	SVEQGADEQF
TRBV30	-	TRBJ1-2	AWSTPFRLEGYT
TRBV6-4	-	TRBJ2-2	ASSEQGGTGELF
TRBV7-2	-	TRBJ1-2	ASSLGRGNYGYT
TRBV14	-	TRBJ1-1	ASSQLGGSITNTEAF
TRBV27	-	TRBJ2-7	ASSLTGSATYEQY
TRBV19	-	TRBJ2-3	ASSKVAGNTDTQY
TRBV24-1	TRBD1	TRBJ2-3	ATSSGTGGTDTQY
TRBV9	-	TRBJ1-3	ASSKGGSGNTIY
TRBV2	-	TRBJ1-2	ASSEARRTEGYT
TRBV12-5	TRBD1	TRBJ2-1	ASGLVGTGGAPV
TRBV4-2	-	TRBJ2-3	ASSQVLESTDTQY
TRBV28	-	TRBJ2-4	ASSLGSRLNIQY
TRBV28	-	TRBJ2-2	ASSLRLGDTGELF
TRBV28	TRBD1	TRBJ2-7	ASSPTGSTYEQY
TRBV19	-	TRBJ1-1	ASSISGNIAEAF
TRBV2	-	TRBJ1-6	ASRTTSLHNSPLH
TRBV9	-	TRBJ1-3	ASSVEGRGTNTIY
TRBV3-1/TRBV3-2	TRBD2	TRBJ2-3	ASSLSGGITDTQY
TRBV7-9	TRBD2	TRBJ2-1	ASSWAGGHNEQF
TRBV18	-	TRBJ2-7	ASSPPGHGRYEQY
TRBV6-2/TRBV6-3	-	TRBJ1-2	ASSRPGQANYGYT
TRBV6-5	TRBD1	TRBJ1-2	ASSPNRGGFGYT
TRBV5-1	-	TRBJ1-3	ASSSTKEGNTIY
TRBV11-2	TRBD1	TRBJ1-1	ASSQGQGAIRGGGTEAF
TRBV7-6	-	TRBJ1-5	ARSPHRDPPYNQPQH
TRBV27	TRBD1	TRBJ1-2	ASGPGVRGDYGYT
TRBV11-2	-	TRBJ2-3	ASSSLAEDTQY
TRBV5-5	TRBD1	TRBJ1-2	ASSLQGDYGYT
TRBV2	TRBD1	TRBJ2-2	ASRTGGFGELF
TRBV11-3	TRBD1	TRBJ1-1	ASSSRTGNTEAF
TRBV6-1	-	TRBJ2-3	ASSDRGRGGTDTQY
TRBV11-3	TRBD1	TRBJ2-3	ASSLKRGRQLVTDTQY
TRBV5-6	-	TRBJ1-1	ASSLGQATMNTEAF
TRBV11-2	-	TRBJ2-1	ASSPRAGDSYNEQF
TRBV14	-	TRBJ1-6	ASSQASPLH
TRBV29-1	TRBD2	TRBJ2-3	SVVASGSTDTQY
TRBV6-6	TRBD1	TRBJ2-7	ASRTTGGSYEQY
TRBV5-1	TRBD1	TRBJ2-2	ASSLGTGITGELF
TRBV12-3/TRBV12-4	-	TRBJ1-1	ASSVQKAF
TRBV19	TRBD1	TRBJ1-5	ASSTRTGGGFQPQH
TRBV24-1	-	TRBJ1-2	ATSAGYGYT
TRBV4-1	-	TRBJ1-6	ASSQVWTGSSYNSPLH
TRBV28	-	TRBJ2-5	ASSPRGRGQETQY
TRBV5-5	-	TRBJ1-2	ASSLGVSNYGYT
TRBV7-3	TRBD1	TRBJ2-2	ASRNRGQRTGELF
TRBV6-6	-	TRBJ1-5	ASSQGQPQH
TRBV28	-	TRBJ2-6	ASSLTQGLSVVLT
TRBV6-4	-	TRBJ1-1	ASSEAGMNTEAF
TRBV7-9	-	TRBJ1-2	ASSLGDMTLYGYT